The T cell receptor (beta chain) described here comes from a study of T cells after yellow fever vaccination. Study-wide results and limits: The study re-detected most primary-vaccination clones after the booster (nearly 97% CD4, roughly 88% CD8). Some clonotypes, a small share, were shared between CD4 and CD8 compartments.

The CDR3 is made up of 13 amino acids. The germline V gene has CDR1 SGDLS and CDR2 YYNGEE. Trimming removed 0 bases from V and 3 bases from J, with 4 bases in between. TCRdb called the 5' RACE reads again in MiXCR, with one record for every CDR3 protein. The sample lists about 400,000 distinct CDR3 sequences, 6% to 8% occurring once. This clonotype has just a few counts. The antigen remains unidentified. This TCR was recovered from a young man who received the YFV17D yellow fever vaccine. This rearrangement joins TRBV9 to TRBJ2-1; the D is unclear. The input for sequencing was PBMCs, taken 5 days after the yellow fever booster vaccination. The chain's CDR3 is CASSVGYYNEQFF. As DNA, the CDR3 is TGTGCCAGCAGCGTAGGGTACTACAATGAGCAGTTCTTC. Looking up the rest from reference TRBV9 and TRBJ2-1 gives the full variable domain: DSGVTQTPKHLITATGQRVTLRCSPRSGDLSVYWYQQSLDQGLQFLIQYYNGEERAKGNILERFSAQQFPDLHSELNLSSLELGDSALYFCASSVGYYNEQFFGPGTRLTVL.